The T cell receptor (beta chain) under discussion was sequenced for a study of blood T cell repertoires in COVID-19. Study as a whole: PBMCs, B-cell-depleted T cells, or T cells provided the cDNA or gDNA that made up the material.

CDR1 MDHEN and CDR2 SYDVKM come from the germline V gene. The CDR3 has 15 amino acids. Trimming at V came to 6 bases and at J to 6 bases, leaving 7 bases not matched to a gene. Clones were read by immunoSEQ multiplex PCR, and TCRdb kept only the in-frame ones, dropping some. The sample consists of about 140,000 clones, approximately 84% of them appearing once. Across about two dozen US areas, participants ranged in age from 18 to 89 years. Exposed participants encountered a COVID-19 case during the 2 weeks preceding study entry. Sample: PBMCs or T cells enriched from blood (not recorded which). The chain carries TRBV28 and TRBJ2-1; 11 nucleotides line up with TRBD2. The source is a young woman who had been exposed to COVID-19. CDR3 loop: CASSPRLAGSNEQFF. The CDR3 DNA is TGTGCCAGCAGCCCGCGACTAGCGGGGTCCAATGAGCAGTTCTTC. The whole variable domain, filled in from reference TRBV28 and TRBJ2-1, reads DVKVTQSSRYLVKRTGEKVFLECVQDMDHENMFWYRQDPGLGLRLIYFSYDVKMKEKGDIPEGYSVSREKKERFSLILESASTNQTSMYLCASSPRLAGSNEQFFGPGTRLTVL.